The next 18 T cell receptor beta chains were all read from a single sample in a study of blood T cell repertoires in COVID-19. Sequencing was performed with immunoSEQ multiplex PCR; in TCRdb, only in-frame clones are kept and a portion is missing. This sample has 180,000 or so clones; 70% to 85% occur once, and the top ten carry approximately 12%. Sequences were obtained from peripheral blood. The receptors stem from a man aged 50-59 years who had recovered from COVID-19.

The chain has TRBV4-2 and TRBJ2-7; tentative D call: TRBD2 (6 bases). V lost 0 bases, J lost 6 bases, and 12 bases lay in between. The germline V gene has CDR1 LGHNA and CDR2 YNFKEQ. This CDR3 has 14 residues. The CDR3: CASSQDLQGLEQYF. CDR3 in DNA: TGTGCCAGCAGCCAAGATCTCCAGGGACTCGAGCAGTACTTC.

The CDR3 nucleotides are TGTGCCACCAGCAGATTTCCTGACATAATTCGTTCACCCCTCCACTTT. Translation gives CATSRFPDIIRSPLHF. The J gene is TRBJ1-6, the V gene TRBV15; D is ambiguous. Germline CDR1 is LNHNV and CDR2 is YYDKDF (reference sequence). This CDR3 has 16 residues. The germline V and J ends were trimmed by 2 bases and 9 bases, with 17 bases remaining between them. Drawing the rest from reference TRBV15 and TRBJ1-6, the complete variable domain is DAMVIQNPRYQVTQFGKPVTLSCSQTLNHNVMYWYQQKSSQAPKLLFHYYDKDFNNEADTPDNFQSRRPNTSFCFLDIRSPGLGDTAMYLCATSRFPDIIRSPLHFGNGTRLTVT.

The rearrangement links TRBV19 to TRBJ2-1, with 14 positions matching TRBD2. The CDR3 is made up of 17 amino acids. Germline V gene sequence: CDR1 LNHDA, CDR2 SQIVND (reference sequence). V was pared by 4 bases and J by 9 bases, with 11 bases of the junction left unmatched. CDR3 protein: CASSSGLAGGDLIEQFF. For the CDR3, the DNA is TGTGCCAGTAGTAGCGGACTAGCGGGAGGTGATTTGATTGAGCAGTTCTTC.

The rearrangement links TRBV30 to TRBJ1-6; weak D call: TRBD1 (6 bases). The CDR3 is 12 amino acids. In germline, CDR1 is GTSNPN, CDR2 SVGIG (reference sequence). Between the trimmed V and J ends, which lost 2 bases and 7 bases, there was a span of 6 bases. The CDR3 DNA reads as TGTGCCTGGAGTACAGGGAATTCACCCCTCCACTTT. This codes for CAWSTGNSPLHF.

The chain recombines TRBV30 with TRBJ2-3, with TRBD2 identical over 11 bases. Germline V gene data show CDR1 as GTSNPN and CDR2 as SVGIG (reference sequence). V dropped 2 bases and J dropped 2; count of bases not matched to a gene: 3. The CDR3 spans 15 residues. CDR3 residues: CAWSRLAGTTDTQYF. The CDR3 DNA sequence: TGTGCCTGGAGTCGACTAGCGGGAACCACAGATACGCAGTATTTT.

In nucleotides, the CDR3 is TGTGCCAGTAGTATGGGACTAGCGGCGCAAGAGACCCAGTACTTC. It yields the protein CASSMGLAAQETQYF. V and J are TRBV19 and TRBJ2-5; 11 nucleotides agree with TRBD2. There are 15 residues in the CDR3. Trimming took 3 bases from V and 2 from J; bases not matched to a gene: 2. Germline V gives CDR1 LNHDA, CDR2 SQIVND (reference sequence).

CDR3 sequence reads: CSVEDPGQGVDTQYF. CDR3 bases: TGCAGCGTTGAAGACCCGGGACAGGGGGTAGATACGCAGTATTTT. The J gene is TRBJ2-3, the V gene TRBV29-1; 11 bases are shared with TRBD1. Looked up from germline, CDR1 is SQVTM and CDR2 is ANQGSEA. This CDR3 comprises 15 residues. V trimming: 0 bases; J trimming: 5 bases; junction bases outside the gene matches: 4.

Only a few counts were recorded for this clone. This rearrangement joins TRBV18 to TRBJ1-2; 9 nucleotides match TRBD1. The CDR3 has 17 residues. V lost 4 bases to trimming and J lost 2 bases; unmatched junction nucleotides: 11. Germline V gene data show CDR1 as KGHSH and CDR2 as LQKENI. For the CDR3, the DNA is TGTGCCAGCTCACAGATGAGCCCGGGACAGGGAAACTATGGCTACACCTTC. Its protein product is CASSQMSPGQGNYGYTF.

The rearrangement links TRBV6-5 to TRBJ2-6, with D possibly being TRBD1 (5 bases). Trimming removed 4 bases from V and 0 bases from J, with 10 bases in between. The germline CDR1 and CDR2 sequences are MNHEY and SVGAGI. The CDR3 totals 16 residues. CDR3 protein: CASSFGQGSGANVLTF. CDR3 in DNA: TGTGCCAGCAGTTTCGGGCAGGGCTCTGGGGCCAACGTCCTGACTTTC.

The rearrangement uses TRBV5-1 and TRBJ2-3, with D perhaps matching TRBD2 (6 bases). The germline V gene encodes CDR1 SGHRS and CDR2 YFSETQ. The V end was cut by 2 bases, the J end by 2 bases, with 18 bases between. The CDR3 has 17 residues. The CDR3 region has the DNA TGCGCCAGCAGCTTAACGCCCGGGAGCTTTCTCACAGATACGCAGTATTTT. Amino acid sequence: CASSLTPGSFLTDTQYF.

The CDR3 region is CASSLKAGVYEQYF. The DNA of the CDR3 is TGCGCCAGCAGCTTAAAGGCGGGTGTATACGAGCAGTACTTC. This rearrangement joins TRBV4-3 to TRBJ2-7, with a possible D match to TRBD2 (5 bases). Trimming pared 5 bases from V and 4 bases from J, leaving 15 bases between. The CDR3 spans 14 residues. CDR1 is LGHNA and CDR2 is YSLEER in the germline V gene.

This clone was seen a single time. The chain carries TRBV6-6 and TRBJ1-4, with 9 bases matching TRBD1. Germline CDR1 is MNHNY and CDR2 is SVGAGI (reference sequence). Trimming cost V 6 bases and J 8 bases; bases outside gene matches: 7. CDR3 length: 14 residues. CDR3 residues: CASSLLGQGEKLFF. In DNA form, the CDR3 reads TGTGCCAGCAGCTTGCTCGGACAGGGGGAAAAACTGTTTTTT.

This sequence joins TRBV7-9 and TRBJ1-1, with a possible D match to TRBD1 (6 bases). This CDR3 has 15 amino acids. Germline V gene sequence: CDR1 SEHNR, CDR2 FQNEAQ (reference sequence). Between the trimmed V and J ends, which lost 3 bases and 5 bases, there was a span of 16 bases. In nucleotides, the CDR3 is TGTGCCAGCAGCTTCCAGTCAGGGAGGGGGACTGAAGCTTTCTTT. This translates into CASSFQSGRGTEAFF.

In DNA, the CDR3 is TGTGCCACCAGCAGTCCGAAGGGGGCGAGGTATGGCTACACCTTC. It codes for CATSSPKGARYGYTF. This chain uses TRBV15 with TRBJ1-2, with 7 bases lining up with TRBD1. CDR1 and CDR2 (germline): LNHNV, YYDKDF (reference sequence). The junction had 9 bases not matched to a gene; V was cut back by 3 bases and J by 5 bases. This CDR3 is built from 15 residues.

The V call is TRBV11-2, the J call TRBJ2-2; D gene unclear. The CDR3 sequence is 17 residues long. V was shortened by 0 bases and J by 4 bases, with 15 bases between the two germline ends. The germline CDR1 and CDR2 sequences are SGHAT and FQNNGV. For the CDR3, the DNA is TGTGCCAGCAGCTTAGATCGCCTAGATATGGGCACCGGGGAGCTGTTTTTT. As protein: CASSLDRLDMGTGELFF.

The chain has TRBV4-2 and TRBJ2-5; 9 nucleotides match TRBD2. Losses at the gene ends were 1 base for V and 3 bases for J; bases not matched to a gene: 12. Per the germline V gene, CDR1 is LGHNA and CDR2 is YNFKEQ. The CDR3 contains 18 residues. CDR3 bases: TGTGCCAGCAGCCAAGTTATGAGGGGCGGGAGGGGTGAAGAGACCCAGTACTTC. As protein: CASSQVMRGGRGEETQYF.

The CDR3: CASSPSGRGTYNEQFF. Written as DNA, the CDR3 is TGTGCCAGCAGCCCGTCGGGGCGGGGGACCTACAATGAGCAGTTCTTC. The rearrangement joins TRBV14 to TRBJ2-1, with 7 bases matching TRBD2. This CDR3 has 16 amino acids. CDR1 SGHDN and CDR2 FVKESK come from the germline V gene. Trimming cost V 4 bases and J 2 bases; bases outside gene matches: 8.

The chain recombines TRBV28 with TRBJ2-2, with 8 bases fitting TRBD2. The CDR3 has 17 residues. V lost 2 bases to trimming and J lost 5 bases; unmatched junction nucleotides: 10. Germline loops: CDR1 MDHEN, CDR2 SYDVKM. In DNA form, the CDR3 reads TGTGCCAGCAGTTTACGTGCGGGAGGAGGTAGGACCGGGGAGCTGTTTTTT. The encoded protein is CASSLRAGGGRTGELFF.